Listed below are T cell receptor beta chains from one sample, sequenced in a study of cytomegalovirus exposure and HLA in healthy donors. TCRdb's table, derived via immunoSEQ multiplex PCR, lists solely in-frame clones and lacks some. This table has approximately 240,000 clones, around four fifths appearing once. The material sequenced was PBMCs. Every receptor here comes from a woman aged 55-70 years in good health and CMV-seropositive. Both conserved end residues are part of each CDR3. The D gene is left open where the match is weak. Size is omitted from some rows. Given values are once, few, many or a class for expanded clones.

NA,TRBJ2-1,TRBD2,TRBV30,CAWGSGSGNEQFF
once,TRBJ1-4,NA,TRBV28,CASSPSFNEKLFF
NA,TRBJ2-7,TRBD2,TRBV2,CASSEASGTYEQYF
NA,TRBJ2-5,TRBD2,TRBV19,CASTQAGGRTQYF
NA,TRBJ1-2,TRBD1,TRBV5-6,CASSLVGQGDYGYTF
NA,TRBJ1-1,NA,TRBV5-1,CASSPGDRNTEAFF
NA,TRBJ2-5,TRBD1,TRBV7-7,CASSTTGGYQETQYF
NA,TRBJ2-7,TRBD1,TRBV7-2,CASSLVDRAEQYF
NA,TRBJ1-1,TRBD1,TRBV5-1,CASTRTGVAAGDTEAFF
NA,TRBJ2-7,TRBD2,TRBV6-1,CASNPTSNYEQYF
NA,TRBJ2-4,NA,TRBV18,CASSPGASLQNF
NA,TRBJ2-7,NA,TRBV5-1,CASSQSSYEQYF
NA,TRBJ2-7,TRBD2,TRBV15,CATSSWPGLAGGKPYEQYF
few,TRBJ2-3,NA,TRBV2,CASIRVETDTQYF
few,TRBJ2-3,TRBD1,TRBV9,CASSTQGGTDTQYF
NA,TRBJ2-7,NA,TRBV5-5,CASSLAGVSSYEQYF
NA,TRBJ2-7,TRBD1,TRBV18,CASSLTGDSWEQYF
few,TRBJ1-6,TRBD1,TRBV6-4,CASSDWDSNYNSPLHF
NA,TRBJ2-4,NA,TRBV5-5,CASSFGLAKNIQYF
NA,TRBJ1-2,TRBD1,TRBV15,CATSRDGTGGYGYTF
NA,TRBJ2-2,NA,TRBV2,CASSESGTGELFF
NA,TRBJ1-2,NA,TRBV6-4,CASSESQGRHYGYTF
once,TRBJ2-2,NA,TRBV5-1,CASSLYAGELFF
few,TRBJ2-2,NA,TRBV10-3,CAISERGTGELFF
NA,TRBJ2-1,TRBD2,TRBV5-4,CASSPPPSGDYYNEQFF
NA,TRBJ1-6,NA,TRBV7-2,CASSLVVAQEQPLHF
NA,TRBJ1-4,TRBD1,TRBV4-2,CASSPGQGLEKLFF
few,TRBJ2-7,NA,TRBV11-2,CASSKAASEAYEQYF
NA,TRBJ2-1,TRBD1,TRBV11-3,CASSRDSYYNEQFF
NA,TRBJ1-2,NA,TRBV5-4,CASSLTPGYGYTF
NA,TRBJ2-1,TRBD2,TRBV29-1,CSVEGIMGTSGSYNEQFF
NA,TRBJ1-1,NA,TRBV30,CAWSVLGVGANTEAFF
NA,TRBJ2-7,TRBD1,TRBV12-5,CASGLVSPPGQGNHEQYF
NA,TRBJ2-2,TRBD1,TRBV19,CASSGTGTDVGELFF
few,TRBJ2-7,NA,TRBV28,CASSLQGYEQYF
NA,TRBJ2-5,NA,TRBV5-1,CASSSNGQLGGETQYF
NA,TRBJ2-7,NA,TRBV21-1,CATRGTDSYEQYF
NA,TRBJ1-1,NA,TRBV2,CASVVNTEAFF
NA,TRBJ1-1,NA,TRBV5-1,CASSVQVNTEAFF
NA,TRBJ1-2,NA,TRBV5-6,CASRPPDLYGYTF
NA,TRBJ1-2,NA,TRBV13,CASSLRDYGYTF
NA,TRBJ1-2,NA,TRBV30,CAWSEGKGYGYTF
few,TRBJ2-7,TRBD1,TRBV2,CASRGQGGIEQYF
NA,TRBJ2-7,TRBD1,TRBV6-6,CASSRPGQGANEQYF
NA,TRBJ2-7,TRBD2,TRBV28,CASSLAHSGGNPYEQYF
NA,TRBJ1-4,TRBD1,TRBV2,CASSFSTGVGEKLFF